The subject of this entry is one T cell receptor beta chain. This sample stems from a study of blood T cell repertoires in COVID-19. In the study overall: The United States, Italy and Spain were the sources of the acute and convalescent COVID-19 samples.

As handled by the study authors: The assay estimated nucleated cells by amplifying reference gene primers. Using immunoSEQ multiplex PCR, the repertoire was profiled, and TCRdb retains in-frame clones only, with some absent. The V and J calls and clone size were taken over from that table, and D and trimming were inferred from the DNA. Seen here are 250,000 to 350,000 clones, 70% to 90% observed once, and the top ten hold roughly 0.87%. Recruited during active infection, patients (from Seattle) were subsequently followed longitudinally. Trimming at V came to 5 bases and at J to 1 base, leaving 8 bases not matched to a gene. Germline CDR1 reads SGHNT; CDR2 reads YENEEA. The CDR3 is made up of 17 amino acids.

The J gene is TRBJ2-1, the V gene TRBV11-3, with 10 nucleotides matching TRBD2. This receptor was obtained from a human donor with COVID-19, enrolled during active disease. The donor label of this sample is uncertain. Sequenced input: peripheral blood. Written as DNA, the CDR3 is TGTGCCAGCAGCCTTTTTAGCGGGAGGCAGTCCTACAATGAGCAGTTCTTC. Protein sequence: CASSLFSGRQSYNEQFF.